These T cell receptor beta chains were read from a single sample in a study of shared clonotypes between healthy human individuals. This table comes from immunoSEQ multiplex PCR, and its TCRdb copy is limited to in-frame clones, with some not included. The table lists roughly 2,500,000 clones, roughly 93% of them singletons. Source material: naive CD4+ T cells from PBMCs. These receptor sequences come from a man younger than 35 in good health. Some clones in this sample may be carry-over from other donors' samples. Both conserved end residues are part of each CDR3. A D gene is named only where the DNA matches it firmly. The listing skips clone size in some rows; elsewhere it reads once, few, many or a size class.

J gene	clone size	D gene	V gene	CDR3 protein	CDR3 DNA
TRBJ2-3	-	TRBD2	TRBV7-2	CASSSVAGGTDTQYF	TGTGCCAGCAGCTCGGTAGCGGGAGGTACAGATACGCAGTATTTT
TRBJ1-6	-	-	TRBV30	CAWSTKQGTPYNSPLHF	TGTGCCTGGAGTACCAAACAAGGAACACCCTATAATTCACCCCTCCACTTT
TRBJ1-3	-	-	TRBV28	CASSFWDGAGNTIYF	TGTGCCAGCAGTTTCTGGGACGGGGCTGGAAACACCATATATTTT
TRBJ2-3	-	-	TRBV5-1	CASSYGYGAGNTDTQYF	TGCGCCAGCAGTTACGGTTACGGAGCGGGTAACACAGATACGCAGTATTTT
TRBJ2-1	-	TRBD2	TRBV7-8	CASSLVLAGVNEQFF	TGTGCCAGCAGCTTAGTACTAGCGGGAGTCAATGAGCAGTTCTTC
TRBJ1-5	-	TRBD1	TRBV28	CASIRDRYQPQHF	TGTGCCAGCATACGGGACAGATATCAGCCCCAGCATTTT
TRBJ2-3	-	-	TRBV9	CASSAAPGSGDLRTDTQYF	TGTGCCAGCAGCGCCGCCCCGGGATCGGGGGACCTTCGCACAGATACGCAGTATTTT
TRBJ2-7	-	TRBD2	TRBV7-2	CASSPGLAEVLF	TGTGCCAGCAGCCCGGGACTAGCGGAAGTGCTTTTC
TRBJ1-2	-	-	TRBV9	CASSVERDGYGYTF	TGTGCCAGCAGCGTAGAACGGGACGGCTATGGCTACACCTTC
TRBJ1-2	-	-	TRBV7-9	CASSSTSAIPGPMGYGYTF	TGTGCCAGCAGCTCTACCTCAGCGATACCGGGCCCGATGGGCTATGGCTACACCTTC
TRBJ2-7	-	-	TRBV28	CASSLHTHSYEQYF	TGTGCCAGCAGTTTACACACCCACTCCTACGAGCAGTACTTC
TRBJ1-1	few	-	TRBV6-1	CASSEQWRDTEAFF	TGTGCCAGCAGTGAACAGTGGCGAGACACTGAAGCTTTCTTT
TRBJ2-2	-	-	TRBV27	CASSQRRGDTGELFF	TGTGCCAGCAGCCAACGGAGGGGGGACACCGGGGAGCTGTTTTTT
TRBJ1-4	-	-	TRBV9	CASSRLGGSEKLFF	TGTGCCAGCAGCCGGCTGGGGGGAAGTGAAAAACTGTTTTTT
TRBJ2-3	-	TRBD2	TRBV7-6	CASSSSGRASTDTQYF	TGTGCCAGCAGCTCTAGCGGGAGGGCGAGCACAGATACGCAGTATTTT
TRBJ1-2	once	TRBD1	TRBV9	CASSANTGGGGYTF	TGTGCCAGCAGCGCAAACACAGGGGGCGGAGGCTACACCTTC
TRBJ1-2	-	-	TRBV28	CASSKLLAYGYTF	TGTGCCAGCAGTAAACTTTTGGCCTATGGCTACACCTTC
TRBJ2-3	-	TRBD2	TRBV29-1	CSVPTSGTSTDTQYF	TGCAGCGTCCCGACTAGCGGAACTAGCACAGATACGCAGTATTTT
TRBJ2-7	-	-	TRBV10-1	CASSEGGAGGDEQYF	TGCGCCAGCAGTGAGGGGGGCGCCGGGGGCGACGAGCAGTACTTC
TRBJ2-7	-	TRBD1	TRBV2	CASTTGTGPYEQYF	TGTGCCAGCACCACCGGGACAGGGCCCTACGAGCAGTACTTC
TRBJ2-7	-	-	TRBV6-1	CASSDDSSGIYEQYF	TGTGCCAGCAGTGACGATTCATCGGGGATCTACGAGCAGTACTTC
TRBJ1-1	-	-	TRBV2	CASSVLEMNTEAFF	TGTGCCAGCAGCGTGCTGGAAATGAACACTGAAGCTTTCTTT
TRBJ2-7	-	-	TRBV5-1	CASSFATASSYEQYF	TGCGCCAGCAGCTTCGCGACGGCGAGCTCCTACGAGCAGTACTTC
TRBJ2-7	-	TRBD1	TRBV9	CASSVGQGAYEQYF	TGTGCCAGCAGCGTAGGCCAGGGGGCGTACGAGCAGTACTTC
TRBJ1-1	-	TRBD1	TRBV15	CATSRAGQLNTEAFF	TGTGCCACCAGCAGGGCGGGACAGCTGAACACTGAAGCTTTCTTT
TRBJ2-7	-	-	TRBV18	CASSSWGASYEQYF	TGTGCCAGCTCATCATGGGGGGCCTCCTACGAGCAGTACTTC
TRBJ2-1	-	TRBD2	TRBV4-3	CASSRQTSGRAKQFF	TGCGCCAGCAGCCGCCAGACTAGCGGGAGGGCCAAGCAGTTCTTC
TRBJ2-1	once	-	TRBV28	CATRGGYGEQFF	TGTGCCACCAGAGGAGGGTACGGTGAGCAGTTCTTC
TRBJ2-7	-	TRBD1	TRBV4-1	CASSQPGTGRPYEQYF	TGCGCCAGCAGCCAACCCGGGACAGGGAGGCCCTACGAGCAGTACTTC
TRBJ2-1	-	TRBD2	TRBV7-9	CASRPHPRRTSQDEQFF	TGTGCCAGCAGACCCCACCCCCGCAGGACTAGCCAGGATGAGCAGTTCTTC
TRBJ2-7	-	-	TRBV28	CASSSAGENDEQYF	TGTGCCAGCAGTTCCGCAGGGGAGAATGACGAGCAGTACTTC
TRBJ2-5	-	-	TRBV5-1	CASSLNTGGETQYF	TGCGCCAGCAGCTTGAATACCGGAGGAGAGACCCAGTACTTC
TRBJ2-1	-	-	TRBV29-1	CSVGPGAHRNEQFF	TGCAGCGTTGGACCGGGGGCCCATCGCAATGAGCAGTTCTTC
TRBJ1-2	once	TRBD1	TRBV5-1	CASSVTGTGVGYTF	TGCGCCAGCAGCGTAACCGGGACAGGGGTGGGCTACACCTTC
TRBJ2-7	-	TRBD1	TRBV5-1	CASSPDRGTTRQYF	TGCGCCAGCAGCCCTGACAGGGGGACTACGAGGCAGTACTTC
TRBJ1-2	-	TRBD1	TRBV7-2	CASSLTRTGGSGYTF	TGTGCCAGCAGCCTGACTAGAACAGGGGGCAGTGGCTACACCTTC
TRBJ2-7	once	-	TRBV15	CATSRDRALAGEQYF	TGTGCCACCAGCAGAGATCGGGCCCTCGCCGGGGAGCAGTACTTC
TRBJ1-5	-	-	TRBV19	CASSYLNQPQHF	TGTGCCAGTAGTTACTTGAATCAGCCCCAGCATTTT
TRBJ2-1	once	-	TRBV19	CASSDIYNEQFF	TGTGCCAGTAGTGACATATACAATGAGCAGTTCTTC
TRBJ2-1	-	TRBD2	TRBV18	CASQSSGNEQFF	TGTGCCAGCCAATCTAGCGGCAATGAGCAGTTCTTC
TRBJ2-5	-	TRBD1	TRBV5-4	CASSFRSGQGRETQYF	TGTGCCAGCAGCTTCCGCTCGGGACAGGGGAGAGAGACCCAGTACTTC
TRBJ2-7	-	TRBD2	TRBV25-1	CATSLAGDFIEQYF	TGTGCCACTTCACTAGCGGGAGACTTCATCGAGCAGTACTTC
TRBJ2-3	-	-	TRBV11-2	CASSLVMRTDTQYF	TGTGCCAGCAGCTTAGTAATGCGCACAGATACGCAGTATTTT
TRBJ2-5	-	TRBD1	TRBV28	CASSFLKGGGETQYF	TGTGCCAGCAGTTTCCTGAAAGGGGGCGGCGAGACCCAGTACTTC
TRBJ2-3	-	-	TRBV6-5	CASSTTHTQYF	TGTGCCAGCAGCACTACACATACGCAGTATTTT
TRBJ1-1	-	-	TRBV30	CAWSVPSDVLRAFF	TGTGCCTGGAGTGTACCCTCGGACGTCTTGAGAGCTTTCTTT
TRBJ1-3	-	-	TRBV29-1	CSVEVGRGSGNTIYF	TGCAGCGTTGAGGTGGGCAGGGGATCTGGAAACACCATATATTTT
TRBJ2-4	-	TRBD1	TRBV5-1	CASSRGQGSDIQYF	TGCGCCAGCAGCAGAGGACAGGGAAGTGACATTCAGTACTTC
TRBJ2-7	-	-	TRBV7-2	CASSSSPYEQYF	TGTGCCAGCAGCTCCTCTCCTTACGAGCAGTACTTC
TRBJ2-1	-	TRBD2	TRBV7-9	CASSSLAGARNEQFF	TGTGCCAGCAGCTCGCTAGCGGGAGCGCGCAATGAGCAGTTCTTC